This is a list of T cell receptor beta chains from one sample in a study of vaccination and CD4 T cells after COVID-19. The antigens of these receptors remain unknown. TCRdb redid the calling of the PCR reads with MiXCR, one entry per CDR3 protein. This sample has fewer than 15,000 distinct CDR3 sequences; approximately 57% occur once, and the top ten carry roughly 12%. The sample comprised CD4+ T cells from blood, cultured in vitro. These receptors were taken from a human donor who had recovered from COVID-19. The conserved cysteine and the conserved F or W are not part of the CDR3 here. Each record gives: CDR3 protein, V gene, clone size. Clone sizes are given selectively: once, few, many, or a class where the clone is expanded.

cdr3_aa: ASSEQGTYGYT
v_call: TRBV2
clone_size: NA

cdr3_aa: ASSRRETQY
v_call: TRBV6-1
clone_size: NA

cdr3_aa: SAAGTGFGNTIY
v_call: TRBV20-1
clone_size: NA

cdr3_aa: ASSPSGASTEAF
v_call: TRBV19
clone_size: NA

cdr3_aa: ASELAGGPKETQY
v_call: TRBV6-2/TRBV6-3
clone_size: once

cdr3_aa: ASSQVVQGNGYGYT
v_call: TRBV4-2
clone_size: few

cdr3_aa: SARSPDLTYEQY
v_call: TRBV20-1
clone_size: NA

cdr3_aa: ASSEGTDRTYGYT
v_call: TRBV6-1
clone_size: NA

cdr3_aa: ASSPTSGEANEQF
v_call: TRBV7-3
clone_size: NA

cdr3_aa: SARDVSKPYEQY
v_call: TRBV20-1
clone_size: NA

cdr3_aa: ASSYLAGSFYEQY
v_call: TRBV6-2/TRBV6-3
clone_size: once

cdr3_aa: ASSLWAYEQY
v_call: TRBV12-3/TRBV12-4
clone_size: large

cdr3_aa: ASSSGTSGDTQY
v_call: TRBV27
clone_size: few

cdr3_aa: ASSLRQRYEQY
v_call: TRBV27
clone_size: NA

cdr3_aa: ASSLAWGGSEQY
v_call: TRBV7-8
clone_size: NA

cdr3_aa: SAWDFQETQY
v_call: TRBV20-1
clone_size: NA

cdr3_aa: ASSPGNLILRGQY
v_call: TRBV7-9
clone_size: NA

cdr3_aa: ASSRRRGIYNEQF
v_call: TRBV27
clone_size: NA

cdr3_aa: ASSETPQPWGNTIY
v_call: TRBV2
clone_size: few

cdr3_aa: ATSGTGEEKLF
v_call: TRBV7-9
clone_size: few

cdr3_aa: ASSLNRLDTEAF
v_call: TRBV7-2
clone_size: few

cdr3_aa: SANKGTGANVLT
v_call: TRBV20-1
clone_size: NA

cdr3_aa: ASSARLRGTQY
v_call: TRBV7-2
clone_size: NA

cdr3_aa: ASSLSRLRIRDRAHEQY
v_call: TRBV27
clone_size: once

cdr3_aa: ASNPTFSNQPQH
v_call: TRBV12-3/TRBV12-4
clone_size: NA

cdr3_aa: SARASAGGRETSYNEQF
v_call: TRBV20-1
clone_size: NA

cdr3_aa: SAPKNVRGEQF
v_call: TRBV20-1
clone_size: NA

cdr3_aa: ASSLVWGATPKRETQY
v_call: TRBV7-6
clone_size: NA

cdr3_aa: AWGRGGTEAF
v_call: TRBV30
clone_size: NA

cdr3_aa: SARGGFTSTDTQY
v_call: TRBV20-1
clone_size: NA

cdr3_aa: ASSSARQRPYEQY
v_call: TRBV27
clone_size: NA

cdr3_aa: AISERTSGSKGEQY
v_call: TRBV10-3
clone_size: few

cdr3_aa: ASSPRTPNEQF
v_call: TRBV19
clone_size: NA

cdr3_aa: ATSREVNIQY
v_call: TRBV15
clone_size: NA

cdr3_aa: RTLGGTMNTEAF
v_call: TRBV20-1
clone_size: NA

cdr3_aa: SARALTGTGNYGYT
v_call: TRBV20-1
clone_size: NA

cdr3_aa: SARALRGSGRTDEQF
v_call: TRBV20-1
clone_size: NA

cdr3_aa: ATSDPDRGTYNEQF
v_call: TRBV24-1
clone_size: NA

cdr3_aa: ASSLGRTRGRQETQY
v_call: TRBV5-6
clone_size: NA

cdr3_aa: SAADREPYEQY
v_call: TRBV20-1
clone_size: NA

cdr3_aa: ASRQSGGNTIY
v_call: TRBV27
clone_size: NA

cdr3_aa: ASSLASGFTDTQY
v_call: TRBV5-4
clone_size: few

cdr3_aa: SAGLVETQY
v_call: TRBV20-1
clone_size: NA

cdr3_aa: ATSDPGTGTYGYT
v_call: TRBV24-1
clone_size: few